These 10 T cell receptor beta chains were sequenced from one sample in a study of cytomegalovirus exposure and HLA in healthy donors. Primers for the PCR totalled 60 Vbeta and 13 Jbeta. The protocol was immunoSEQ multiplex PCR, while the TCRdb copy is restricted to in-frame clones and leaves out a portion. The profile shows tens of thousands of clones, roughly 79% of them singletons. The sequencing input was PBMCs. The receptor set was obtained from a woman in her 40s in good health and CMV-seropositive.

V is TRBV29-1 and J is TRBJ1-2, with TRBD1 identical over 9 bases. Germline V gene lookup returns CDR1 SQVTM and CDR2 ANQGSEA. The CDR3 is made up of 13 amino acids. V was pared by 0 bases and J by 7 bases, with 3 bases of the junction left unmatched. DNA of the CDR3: TGCAGCGTTGAAGAGGGACAGGGCGGTGGCTACACCTTC. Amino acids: CSVEEGQGGGYTF.

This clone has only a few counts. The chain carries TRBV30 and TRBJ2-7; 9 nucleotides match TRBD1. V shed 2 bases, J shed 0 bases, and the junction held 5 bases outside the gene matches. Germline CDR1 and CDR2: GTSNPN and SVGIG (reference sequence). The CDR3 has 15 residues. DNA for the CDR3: TGTGCCTGGAGTCGGGGGACAGGGAGCTCCTACGAGCAGTACTTC. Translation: CAWSRGTGSSYEQYF.

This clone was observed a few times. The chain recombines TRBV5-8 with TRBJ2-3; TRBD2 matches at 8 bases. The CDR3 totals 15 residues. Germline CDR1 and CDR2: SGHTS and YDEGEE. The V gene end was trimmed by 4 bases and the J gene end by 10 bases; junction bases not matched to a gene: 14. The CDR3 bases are TGTGCCAGCAGCCGAAGTCCCGGGACTAGGAGCGCGCAGTATTTT. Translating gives CASSRSPGTRSAQYF.

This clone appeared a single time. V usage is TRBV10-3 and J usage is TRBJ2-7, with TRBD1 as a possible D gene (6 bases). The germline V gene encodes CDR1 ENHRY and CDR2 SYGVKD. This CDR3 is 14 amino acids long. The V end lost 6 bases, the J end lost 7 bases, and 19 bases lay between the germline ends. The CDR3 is CAIRGDKGPREQYF. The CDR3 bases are TGTGCCATCAGGGGGGACAAGGGCCCTCGGGAGCAGTACTTC.

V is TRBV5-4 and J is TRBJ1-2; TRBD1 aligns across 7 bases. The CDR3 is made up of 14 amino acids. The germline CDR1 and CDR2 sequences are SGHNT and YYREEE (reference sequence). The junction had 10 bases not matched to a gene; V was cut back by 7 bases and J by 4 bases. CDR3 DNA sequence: TGTGCCAGCGGTGAGACAGGGATTGTCTATGGCTACACCTTC. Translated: CASGETGIVYGYTF.

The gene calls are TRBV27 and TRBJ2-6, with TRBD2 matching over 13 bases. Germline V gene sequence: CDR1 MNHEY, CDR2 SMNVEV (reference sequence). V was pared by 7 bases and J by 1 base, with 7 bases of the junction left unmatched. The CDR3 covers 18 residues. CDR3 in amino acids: CASTSGLAGMSGANVLTF. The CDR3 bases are TGTGCCAGCACCTCGGGACTAGCGGGAATGTCTGGGGCCAACGTCCTGACTTTC.

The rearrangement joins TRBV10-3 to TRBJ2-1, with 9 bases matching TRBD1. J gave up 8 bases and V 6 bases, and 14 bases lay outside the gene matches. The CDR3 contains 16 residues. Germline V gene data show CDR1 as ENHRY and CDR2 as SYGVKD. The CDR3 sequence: CAIRSPGTGPRDEQFF. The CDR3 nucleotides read TGTGCCATCAGAAGCCCCGGGACAGGGCCTCGCGATGAGCAGTTCTTC.

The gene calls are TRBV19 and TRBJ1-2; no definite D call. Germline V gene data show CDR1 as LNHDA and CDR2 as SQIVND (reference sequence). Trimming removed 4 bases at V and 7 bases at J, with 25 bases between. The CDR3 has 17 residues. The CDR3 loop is CASSTNQAKGNGRGYTF. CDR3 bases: TGTGCCAGTAGTACGAACCAAGCGAAAGGAAATGGTCGTGGCTACACCTTC.

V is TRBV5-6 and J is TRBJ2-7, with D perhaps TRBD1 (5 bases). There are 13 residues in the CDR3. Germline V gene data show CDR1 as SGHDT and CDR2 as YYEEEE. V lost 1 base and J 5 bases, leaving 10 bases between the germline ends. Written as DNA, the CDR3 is TGTGCCAGCAGCTTGTGGACAACCGACGAGCAGTACTTC. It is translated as CASSLWTTDEQYF.

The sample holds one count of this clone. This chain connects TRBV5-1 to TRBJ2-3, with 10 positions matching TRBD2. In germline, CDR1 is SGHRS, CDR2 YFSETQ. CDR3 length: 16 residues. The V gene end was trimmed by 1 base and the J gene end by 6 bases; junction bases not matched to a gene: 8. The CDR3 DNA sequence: TGCGCCAGCAGCTTGAGGCTAGCGGGAGTAGTGGATACGCAGTATTTT. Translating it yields CASSLRLAGVVDTQYF. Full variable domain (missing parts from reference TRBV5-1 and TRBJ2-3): KAGVTQTPRYLIKTRGQQVTLSCSPISGHRSVSWYQQTPGQGLQFLFEYFSETQRNKGNFPGRFSGRQFSNSRSEMNVSTLELGDSALYLCASSLRLAGVVDTQYFGPGTRLTVL.